The present T cell receptor (beta chain) was sequenced within a study of siplizumab effects on memory and regulatory T cells. The CDR3 runs to 13 residues. The J segment lost 4 bases and the V segment lost 6 bases, leaving 9 bases of the junction unmatched. CDR1 and CDR2 (germline): SQVTM, ANQGSEA. Some clones are missing from TCRdb's copy, which holds only in-frame ones; the method was immunoSEQ multiplex PCR. The sample lists some 80,000 clones, around 93% occurring once. Findings of the study overall: It was never confirmed that proliferating Tregs from siplizumab cultures were suppressive. Major contributors to the alloresponse seemed to be naive T cells, which also appeared more diverse than memory cells.

Regarding this clone: The antigen remains undetermined. This sample also contains other DNA sequences that code for the same CDR3.

Sequencing used CD8+ T cells sorted from blood. The chain recombines TRBV29-1 with TRBJ2-7, with 7 positions matching TRBD1. This clonotype was obtained from a human donor in good health. The CDR3 DNA follows: TGCAGCGTAGACAGGGAAGGGGGATACGAGCAGTACTTC. Amino acid sequence: CSVDREGGYEQYF.